These T cell receptor beta chains were read from a single sample in a study of T cell repertoires in cytomegalovirus infection. These receptors have no known antigen. TCRdb reprocessed the reads via MiXCR and lists one record per CDR3 protein. The data show about 480,000 distinct CDR3 sequences, roughly a third seen once. This material consisted of cultured PBMCs, taken from culture after CMV antigen stimulation. These receptors came from a human donor in good health (CMV status not recorded). Some clones in this sample may be carry-over from other donors' samples. CDR3s include the opening cysteine and the closing phenylalanine or tryptophan. D genes are given only for firm matches. For some rows the clone size is stated as once, few or many, or as a class when expanded; others skip it.

j_call clone_size v_call d_call cdr3_aa cdr3_nt
TRBJ2-1 few TRBV4-1 TRBD2 CASSQSFGRTYNEQFF TGCGCCAGCAGCCAGTCATTCGGGAGGACCTACAATGAGCAGTTCTTC
TRBJ2-1 - TRBV28 - CASKERTYNEQFF TGTGCCAGCAAAGAGCGGACCTACAATGAGCAGTTCTTC
TRBJ2-2 - TRBV29-1 - CSVELAGTGELFF TGCAGCGTTGAACTCGCGGGCACCGGGGAGCTGTTTTTT
TRBJ2-1 many TRBV7-8 TRBD2 CASRPGTSFYNEQFF TGTGCCAGCAGGCCCGGGACTAGCTTCTACAATGAGCAGTTCTTC
TRBJ1-5 - TRBV28 - CASSLTGQFNQPQHF TGTGCCAGCAGTTTAACAGGACAGTTCAATCAGCCCCAGCATTTT
TRBJ2-7 few TRBV4-1 - CASSHLGGYEQYF TGCGCCAGCAGTCACCTAGGGGGGTACGAGCAGTACTTC
TRBJ2-6 - TRBV5-4 TRBD1 CASSGGQGARGGANVLTF TGTGCCAGCAGCGGGGGACAGGGCGCCAGGGGGGGGGCCAACGTCCTGACTTTC
TRBJ1-2 - TRBV25-1 - CASSELGGYTF TGTGCCAGCAGTGAATTAGGTGGCTACACCTTC
TRBJ2-7 - TRBV7-6 - CASSLDVRRQNSYEQYF TGTGCCAGCAGCTTAGACGTTCGGCGGCAGAACTCCTACGAGCAGTACTTC
TRBJ1-2 few TRBV7-9 - CASSLTHRERDGGYTF TGTGCCAGCAGCTTAACCCATAGGGAGAGGGATGGTGGCTACACCTTC
TRBJ1-1 few TRBV7-9 - CASSLRQADTEAFF TGTGCCAGCAGCTTGCGGCAGGCCGACACTGAAGCTTTCTTT
TRBJ2-7 few TRBV2 TRBD2 CASNRGRANEQYF TGTGCCAGCAATCGCGGGAGGGCCAACGAGCAGTACTTC
TRBJ2-5 many TRBV7-2 TRBD2 CASSPRRGGQETQYF TGTGCCAGCAGCCCACGCCGGGGGGGGCAAGAGACCCAGTACTTC
TRBJ2-2 few TRBV19 - CASSMSRTGELFF TGTGCCAGTAGTATGTCTAGGACCGGGGAGCTGTTTTTT
TRBJ2-1 - TRBV7-2 - CASSLERDEQFF TGTGCCAGCAGCTTAGAAAGGGATGAGCAGTTCTTC
TRBJ2-7 few TRBV7-3 - CASSLMDGYEQYF TGTGCCAGCAGCCTAATGGACGGCTACGAGCAGTACTTC
TRBJ2-2 - TRBV11-3 TRBD2 CASSLVAGVPGELFF TGTGCCAGCAGCTTGGTAGCGGGAGTCCCCGGGGAGCTGTTTTTT
TRBJ2-7 - TRBV7-2 TRBD1 CASSLATDRGYEQYF TGTGCCAGCAGCTTAGCGACCGACAGGGGCTACGAGCAGTACTTC
TRBJ2-4 - TRBV6-2/TRBV6-3 TRBD1 CASSPTGQAKNIQYF TGTGCCAGCAGCCCGACAGGGCAGGCCAAAAACATTCAGTACTTC
TRBJ1-4 few TRBV27 TRBD1 CASSRGQGAEKLFF TGTGCCAGCAGCCGAGGACAGGGGGCCGAAAAACTGTTTTTT
TRBJ1-1 few TRBV7-2 TRBD1 CASSPGTGVGDTEAFF TGTGCCAGCAGCCCAGGGACAGGGGTAGGGGACACTGAAGCTTTCTTT
TRBJ2-1 few TRBV7-6 TRBD2 CASSPPTGLAGNEQFF TGTGCCAGCAGCCCACCGACGGGACTAGCGGGCAATGAGCAGTTCTTC
TRBJ2-5 few TRBV7-6 - CASSTPSGREETQYF TGTGCCAGCAGCACCCCCTCGGGGCGCGAAGAGACCCAGTACTTC
TRBJ2-3 - TRBV25-1 TRBD2 CASSDVVLAGGGDTQYF TGTGCCAGCAGTGATGTGGTACTAGCGGGAGGGGGAGATACGCAGTATTTT
TRBJ1-5 - TRBV6-5 - CASSRGNSRNQPQHF TGTGCCAGCAGTCGGGGAAATTCGCGGAATCAGCCCCAGCATTTT
TRBJ1-1 - TRBV6-1 - CASSEQRSSEAFF TGTGCCAGCAGTGAACAAAGGAGCTCTGAAGCTTTCTTT
TRBJ2-1 few TRBV20-1 - CSARGLTGSYNEQFF TGCAGTGCTCGGGGGTTGACTGGCTCCTACAATGAGCAGTTCTTC
TRBJ2-3 - TRBV7-3 - CASSFSKTDTQYF TGTGCCAGCAGCTTCTCGAAGACGGATACGCAGTATTTT
TRBJ2-1 once TRBV6-1 - CASIPGNEQFF TGTGCCAGCATCCCGGGAAACGAGCAGTTCTTC
TRBJ2-3 few TRBV7-2 - CASSLGLSTGTTFTDTQYF TGTGCCAGCAGCTTAGGACTGAGTACCGGGACAACTTTCACAGATACGCAGTATTTT
TRBJ2-7 - TRBV5-1 TRBD1 CASSSGQGGPNEQYF TGCGCCAGCAGCTCCGGACAGGGAGGACCCAACGAGCAGTACTTC
TRBJ2-7 - TRBV12-3/TRBV12-4 TRBD1 CASSFKGQGSAWQYF TGTGCCAGCAGTTTTAAGGGACAGGGATCGGCGTGGCAGTACTTC
TRBJ2-7 - TRBV7-6 TRBD2 CASSLTSANSYEQYF TGTGCCAGCAGCCTGACTAGCGCCAACTCCTACGAGCAGTACTTC
TRBJ2-5 few TRBV30 TRBD2 CAWGLAGGQETQYF TGTGCCTGGGGACTAGCGGGAGGTCAAGAGACCCAGTACTTC
TRBJ1-2 few TRBV12-3/TRBV12-4 - CASSITGALGYTF TGTGCCAGCAGCATAACCGGGGCCCTTGGCTACACCTTC
TRBJ2-1 - TRBV7-2 TRBD1 CASSSDRERNEQFF TGTGCCAGCAGCTCCGACAGGGAACGGAATGAGCAGTTCTTC
TRBJ2-1 - TRBV7-2 - CASSLELYYNEQFF TGTGCCAGCAGCTTAGAACTGTATTACAATGAGCAGTTCTTC
TRBJ1-1 many TRBV7-9 - CASSLRGDTEAFF TGTGCCAGCAGCTTAAGGGGGGACACTGAAGCTTTCTTT
TRBJ1-1 many TRBV7-8 TRBD1 CASSLAGGRGSTEAFF TGTGCCAGCAGCTTAGCGGGGGGCAGGGGGAGCACTGAAGCTTTCTTT
TRBJ2-3 - TRBV28 - CASSGARDTQYF TGTGCCAGCAGTGGAGCCCGGGATACGCAGTATTTT
TRBJ1-5 - TRBV6-1 TRBD1 CASRERSGGTAINQPQHF TGTGCCAGCAGGGAGAGGAGTGGGGGGACAGCTATCAATCAGCCCCAGCATTTT
TRBJ2-1 - TRBV4-3 TRBD1 CASSQGAGGAEQFF TGCGCCAGCAGCCAAGGGGCAGGGGGCGCGGAGCAGTTCTTC
TRBJ1-4 - TRBV7-9 - CASSRGRGPNEKLFF TGTGCCAGCAGCCGCGGCCGGGGACCTAATGAAAAACTGTTTTTT
TRBJ1-2 - TRBV14 - CASSQAWGRRSYGYTF TGTGCCAGCAGCCAAGCCTGGGGCAGGAGGAGCTATGGCTACACCTTC